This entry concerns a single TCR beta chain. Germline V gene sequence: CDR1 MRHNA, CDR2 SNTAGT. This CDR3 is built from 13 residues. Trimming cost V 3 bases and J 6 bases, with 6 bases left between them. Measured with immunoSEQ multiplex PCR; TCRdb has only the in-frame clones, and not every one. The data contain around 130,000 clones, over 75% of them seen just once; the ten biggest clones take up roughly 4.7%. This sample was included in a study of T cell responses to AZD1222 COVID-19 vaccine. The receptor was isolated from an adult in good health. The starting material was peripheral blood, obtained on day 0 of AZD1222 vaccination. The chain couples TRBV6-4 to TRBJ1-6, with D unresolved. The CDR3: CASSEEVNSPLHF. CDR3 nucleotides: TGTGCCAGCAGTGAAGAAGTTAATTCACCCCTCCACTTT.